The clone carrying this T cell receptor (beta chain) has at least ten counts. The antigen is not known. These data are taken from a study of early T cells in non-severe SARS-CoV-2 infection. Overall study: Sequencing of bulk RNA from unsorted whole blood was done, without chain pairing. The study's findings and limits: Matches to VDJdb favored anti-spike CD8 responses and missed private and CD4 specificities.

Germline V gene data show CDR1 as SQVTM and CDR2 as ANQGSEA. This CDR3 has 15 amino acids. After removal of 1 base from V and 7 bases from J, the junction contained 8 bases not matched to a gene. Attachment of unique molecular identifiers to individual cDNA molecules was performed. TCRdb independently ran MiXCR on the 5' RACE reads; one entry per CDR3 protein. Of tens of thousands of distinct CDR3 sequences listed, approximately 6% are singletons. This TCR came from an adult who was a healthcare worker with PCR-confirmed SARS-CoV-2 infection or an uninfected control (not recorded which). The V and J genes are TRBV29-1 and TRBJ2-1; 9 positions match TRBD2. The specimen sequenced was whole blood. CDR3 residues: CSVEGGLAPFNEQFF. CDR3 DNA: TGCAGCGTTGAAGGGGGACTAGCTCCTTTTAATGAGCAGTTCTTC.